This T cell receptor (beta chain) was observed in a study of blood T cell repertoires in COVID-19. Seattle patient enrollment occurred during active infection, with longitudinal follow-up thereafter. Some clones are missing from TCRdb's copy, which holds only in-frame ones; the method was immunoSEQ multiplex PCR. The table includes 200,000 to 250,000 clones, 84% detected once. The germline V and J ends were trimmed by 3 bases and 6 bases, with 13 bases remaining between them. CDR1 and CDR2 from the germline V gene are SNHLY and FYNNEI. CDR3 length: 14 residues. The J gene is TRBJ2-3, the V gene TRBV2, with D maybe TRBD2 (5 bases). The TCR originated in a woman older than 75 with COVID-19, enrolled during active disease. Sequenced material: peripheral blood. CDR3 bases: TGTGCCAGCAGTGACGGGCTAGCAGGCGATACGCAGTATTTT. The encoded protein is CASSDGLAGDTQYF.